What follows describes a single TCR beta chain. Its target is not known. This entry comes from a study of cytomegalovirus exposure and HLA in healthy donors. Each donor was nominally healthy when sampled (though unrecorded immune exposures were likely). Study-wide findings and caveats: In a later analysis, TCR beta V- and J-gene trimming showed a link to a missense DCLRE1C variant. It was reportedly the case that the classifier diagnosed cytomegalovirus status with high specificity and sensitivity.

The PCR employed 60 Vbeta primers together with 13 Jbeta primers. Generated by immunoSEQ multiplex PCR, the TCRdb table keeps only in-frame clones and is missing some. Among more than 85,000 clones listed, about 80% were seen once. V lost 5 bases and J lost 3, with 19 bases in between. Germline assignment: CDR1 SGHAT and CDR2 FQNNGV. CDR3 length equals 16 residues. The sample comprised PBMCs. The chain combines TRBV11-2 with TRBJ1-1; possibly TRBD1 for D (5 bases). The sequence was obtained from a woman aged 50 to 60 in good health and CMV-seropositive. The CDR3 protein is CASSPREGRWDTEAFF. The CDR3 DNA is TGTGCCAGCAGCCCGAGGGAGGGGCGGTGGGACACTGAAGCTTTCTTT. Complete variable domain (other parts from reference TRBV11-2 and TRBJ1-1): EAGVAQSPRYKIIEKRQSVAFWCNPISGHATLYWYQQILGQGPKLLIQFQNNGVVDDSQLPKDRFSAERLKGVDSTLKIQPAKLEDSAVYLCASSPREGRWDTEAFFGQGTRLTVV.